This TCR beta chain was captured in a study of blood T cell repertoires in COVID-19. Background on the study: T cells, B-cell-depleted T cells, or PBMCs provided the cDNA or gDNA that served as material.

Profiled with immunoSEQ multiplex PCR; TCRdb holds only in-frame clones, not every one. The table has about 310,000 clones, 70% to 90% seen once. The CDR3 runs 15 residues. Per the germline V gene, CDR1 is LNHDA and CDR2 is SQIVND (reference sequence). The V and J ends lost 6 bases and 3 bases respectively, with 15 bases between them. The receptor was derived from a woman between 50 and 59 years old who had recovered from COVID-19. This chain links TRBV19 with TRBJ1-5; the D gene is possibly TRBD1 (5 bases). The source material was peripheral blood. CDR3: CASRTSRGFNQPQHF. The CDR3 DNA reads TGTGCCAGTAGAACCTCAAGGGGATTCAATCAGCCCCAGCATTTT.